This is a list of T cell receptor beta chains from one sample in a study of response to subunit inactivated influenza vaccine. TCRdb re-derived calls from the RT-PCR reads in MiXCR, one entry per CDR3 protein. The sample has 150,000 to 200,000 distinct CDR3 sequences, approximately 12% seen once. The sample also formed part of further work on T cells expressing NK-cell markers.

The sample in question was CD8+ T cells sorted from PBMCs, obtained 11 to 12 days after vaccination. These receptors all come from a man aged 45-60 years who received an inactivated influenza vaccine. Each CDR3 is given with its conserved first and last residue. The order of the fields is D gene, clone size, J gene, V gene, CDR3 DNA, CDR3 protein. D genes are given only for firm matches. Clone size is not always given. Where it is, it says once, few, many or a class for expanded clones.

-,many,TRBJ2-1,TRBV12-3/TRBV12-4,TGTGCCAGCAGCGACCCCTTCTCGCGGGGTCACAATGAGCAGTTCTTC,CASSDPFSRGHNEQFF
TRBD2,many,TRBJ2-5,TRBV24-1,TGTGCCACCAGTGATTCGACTAGCGGGAGTTGGAGTGGTCAAGAGACCCAGTACTTC,CATSDSTSGSWSGQETQYF
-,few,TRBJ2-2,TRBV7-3,TGTGCCAGCAGCCAGAGGCCCAGGACCGGGGAGCTGTTTTTT,CASSQRPRTGELFF
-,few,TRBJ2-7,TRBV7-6,TGTGCCAGCAGCTTAATCGGCAGGGAAGATTACGAGCAGTACTTC,CASSLIGREDYEQYF
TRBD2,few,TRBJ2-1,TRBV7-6,TGTGCCAGCAGCTTACGTAGCGGGAGGACGAACAATGAGCAGTTCTTC,CASSLRSGRTNNEQFF
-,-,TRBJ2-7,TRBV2,TGTGCCAGCAGTGAACTTAGGCAGTTCTACGAGCAGTACTTC,CASSELRQFYEQYF
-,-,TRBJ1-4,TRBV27,TGTGCCAGCAGTTTAATAGGGGCGAGAGAAAAACTGTTTTTT,CASSLIGAREKLFF
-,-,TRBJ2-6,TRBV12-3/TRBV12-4,TGTGCCAGCAGTCCGGAAATAGGGGTCTCTGGGGCCAACGTCCTGACTTTC,CASSPEIGVSGANVLTF
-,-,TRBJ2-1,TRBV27,TGTGCCAGCAGTAGGTCGGCAGGGCATTCCTACAATGAGCAGTTCTTC,CASSRSAGHSYNEQFF
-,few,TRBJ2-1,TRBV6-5,TGTGCCAGCAGTTACTCGACGGCAATACTCGCCTACAATGAGCAGTTCTTC,CASSYSTAILAYNEQFF
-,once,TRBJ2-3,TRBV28,TGTGCCAGCAGTTTCTCCGAGGATACGCATTATTTT,CASSFSEDTHYF
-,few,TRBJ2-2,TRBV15,TGTGCCACCAGCAGAGGAGGCGGCAGAGTGCCCGGGGAGCTGTTTTTT,CATSRGGGRVPGELFF
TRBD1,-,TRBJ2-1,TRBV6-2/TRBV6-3,TGTGCCAGCAGTTACGGGACAGTCGAGCAGTTCTTC,CASSYGTVEQFF
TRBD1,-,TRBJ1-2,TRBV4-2,TGTGCCAGCAGCCAAGGAGGTCAGGGGGGTGGTTTTGATAGCTATGGCTACACCTTC,CASSQGGQGGGFDSYGYTF
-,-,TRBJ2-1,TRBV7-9,TGTGCCAGCAGCTTAGCGGGGCCCGCCTACAATGAGCAGTTCTTC,CASSLAGPAYNEQFF
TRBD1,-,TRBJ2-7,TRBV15,TGTGCCACCAGCAGAGAAACAGGGGGGAGCTCCTACGAGCAGTACTTC,CATSRETGGSSYEQYF
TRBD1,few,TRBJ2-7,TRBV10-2,TGCGCCAGCAGTGAGGGGACAGTCCTCTACGAGCAGTACTTC,CASSEGTVLYEQYF
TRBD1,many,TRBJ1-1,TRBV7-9,TGTGCCAGCATTCCCCCCACAGGGGTGAACACTGAAGCTTTCTTT,CASIPPTGVNTEAFF
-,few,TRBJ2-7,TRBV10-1,TGCGCCAGCAGCACCGGACGAGAGATTTACGAGCAGTACTTC,CASSTGREIYEQYF
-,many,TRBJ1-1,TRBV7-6,TGTGCCAGCAGCTCCGGACAGACTGAAGCTTTCTTT,CASSSGQTEAFF
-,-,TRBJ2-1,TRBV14,TGTGCCAGCAGCCATCGCCGGTACAATGAGCAGTTCTTC,CASSHRRYNEQFF
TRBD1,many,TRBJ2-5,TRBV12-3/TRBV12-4,TGTGCCAGCAGTTCGGACAGGGGGCGGGAGACCCAGTACTTC,CASSSDRGRETQYF
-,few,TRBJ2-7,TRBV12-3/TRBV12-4,TGTGCCAGCAGTTTTCAGGGGCGTACGTACGAGCAGTACTTC,CASSFQGRTYEQYF
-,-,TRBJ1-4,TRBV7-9,TGTGCCAGCAGCTTGGGACATGAAAAACTGTTTTTT,CASSLGHEKLFF
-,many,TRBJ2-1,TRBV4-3,TGCGCCAGCAGCCAAGCCTTCAGGGCCCGTGAGCAGTTCTTC,CASSQAFRAREQFF
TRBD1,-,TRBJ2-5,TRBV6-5,TGTGCCAGCGGACAGGGGGCAGAGACCCAGTACTTC,CASGQGAETQYF
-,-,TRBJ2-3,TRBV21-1,TGTGCCAGCAGCAAACTTCCGGCCGGGACTAGCACAGATACGCAGTATTTT,CASSKLPAGTSTDTQYF
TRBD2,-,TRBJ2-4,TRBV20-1,TGCAGTCCCCTTGGGCGGGAGGGCCATAACATTCAGTACTTC,CSPLGREGHNIQYF
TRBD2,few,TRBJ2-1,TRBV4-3,TGCGCCAGCAGCCTCCATTTTAGCGGGGGATACAATGAGCAGTTCTTC,CASSLHFSGGYNEQFF
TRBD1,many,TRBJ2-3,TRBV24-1,TGTGCCACCAGTGATGGGACCGGGACAGGGTTTACAGATACGCAGTATTTT,CATSDGTGTGFTDTQYF
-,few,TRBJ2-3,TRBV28,TGTGCCAGCAGTTTGACGCAGACGTCTAGCACAGATACGCAGTATTTT,CASSLTQTSSTDTQYF
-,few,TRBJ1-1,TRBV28,TGTGCCAGCAGTGAATATTGGACAGAATCAAACACTGAAGTTTTCTTT,CASSEYWTESNTEVFF
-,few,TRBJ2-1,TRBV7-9,TGTGCCAGCAGCCGCCCCATGATTTCTTACTACAATGAGCAGTTCTTC,CASSRPMISYYNEQFF
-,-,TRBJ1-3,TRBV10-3,TGTGCCATTTTGAGTGGAAACACCATATATTTT,CAILSGNTIYF
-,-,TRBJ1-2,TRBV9,TGTGCCAGCAGCGTAGATTCTTATCCGGGGCGCGATGACTATGGCTACACCTTC,CASSVDSYPGRDDYGYTF
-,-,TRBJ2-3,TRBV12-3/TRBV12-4,TGTGCCAGCAGTTTTCAGGGGCGAAGCACAGATACGCAGTATTTT,CASSFQGRSTDTQYF
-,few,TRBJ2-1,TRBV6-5,TGTGCCAGCAGTTACTCGAGGGATAATGAGCAGTTCTTC,CASSYSRDNEQFF
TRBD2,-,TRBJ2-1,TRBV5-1,TGCGCCAGCAGGGACCGGGGGGAAAGCTCCTACAATGAGCAGTTCTTC,CASRDRGESSYNEQFF
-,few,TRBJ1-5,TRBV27,TGTGCCAGCAGTTTATCACAGAATAATCAGCCCCAGCATTTT,CASSLSQNNQPQHF
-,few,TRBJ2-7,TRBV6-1,TGTGCCAGCAGGGGGCCAGGGGCCGACCTAAGCTCCTACGAGCAGTACTTC,CASRGPGADLSSYEQYF
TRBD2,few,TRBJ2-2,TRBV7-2,TGTGCCAGCAGCGACGGGGGGGCCACCGGGGAGCTGTTTTTT,CASSDGGATGELFF
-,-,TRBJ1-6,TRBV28,TGTGCCAGCAGTTTTGTATGGGACTTAGGTTTATCACCCCTCCACTTT,CASSFVWDLGLSPLHF
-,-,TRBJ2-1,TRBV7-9,TGTGCCAGCAGCTTAATGGTCGATGAGCAGTTCTTC,CASSLMVDEQFF
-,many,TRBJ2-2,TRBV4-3,TGCGCCAGCAGCCAAGCGGGGTCCTACGGGGAGCTGTTTTTT,CASSQAGSYGELFF
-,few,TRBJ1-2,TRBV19,TGTGCCAGTAGTAGCGCCCCCTCTAACTATGGCTACACCTTC,CASSSAPSNYGYTF
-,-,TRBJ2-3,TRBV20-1,TGCAGTGCCACGGCCACCCTGGGTACGCAGTATTTT,CSATATLGTQYF
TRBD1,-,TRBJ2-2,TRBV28,TGTGCCAGCACCCCAGACAGGGGGTTCACCGGGGAGCTGTTTTTT,CASTPDRGFTGELFF
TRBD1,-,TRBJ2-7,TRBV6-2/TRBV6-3,TGTGCCAGCAGTCCACGGGACAGGGGGGGTTACGAGCAGTACTTC,CASSPRDRGGYEQYF
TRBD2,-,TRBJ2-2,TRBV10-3,TGTGCCATCAGTGTCGGGCTAGCGGGAAACACCGGGGAGCTGTTTTTT,CAISVGLAGNTGELFF
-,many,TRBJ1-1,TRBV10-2,TGCGCCAGCAGTGAGGTGGGCACTGAAGCTTTCTTT,CASSEVGTEAFF
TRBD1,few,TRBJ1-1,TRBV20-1,TGCAGTGCTAGAGATAAATTTGGACAGGGGATTAGGACTGAAGCTTTCTTT,CSARDKFGQGIRTEAFF
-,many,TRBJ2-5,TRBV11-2,TGTGCCAGCAGCTTAGATGAGACCCAGTACTTC,CASSLDETQYF
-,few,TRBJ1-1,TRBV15,TGTGCCACCAGCAGAGCGGAGAACACTGAAGCTTTCTTT,CATSRAENTEAFF
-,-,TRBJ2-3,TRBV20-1,TGCAGTGCAAGTAGCAGAACCGACACAGATACGCAGTATTTT,CSASSRTDTDTQYF
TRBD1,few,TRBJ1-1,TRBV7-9,TGTGCCAGCAGCAACTGGGGGGACAGGGGTCGAGCTTTCTTT,CASSNWGDRGRAFF
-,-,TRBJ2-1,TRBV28,TGTGCCAGCAGTTTTCGGGGGAGGTATAATGAGCAGTTCTTC,CASSFRGRYNEQFF
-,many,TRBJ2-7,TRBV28,TGTGCCAGCAGTCTCGCTTTGGCAGCCCAACTCTACGAGCAGTACTTC,CASSLALAAQLYEQYF